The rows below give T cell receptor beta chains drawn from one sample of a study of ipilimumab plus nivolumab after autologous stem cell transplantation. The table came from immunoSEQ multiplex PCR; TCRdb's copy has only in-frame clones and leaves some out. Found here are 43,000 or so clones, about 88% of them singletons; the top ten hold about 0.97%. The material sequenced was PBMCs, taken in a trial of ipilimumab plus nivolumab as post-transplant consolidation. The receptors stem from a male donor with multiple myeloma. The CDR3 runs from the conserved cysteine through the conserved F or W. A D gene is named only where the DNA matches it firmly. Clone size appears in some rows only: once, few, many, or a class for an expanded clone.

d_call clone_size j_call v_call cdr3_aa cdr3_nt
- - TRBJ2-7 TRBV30 CAWSVPATYEQYF TGTGCCTGGAGTGTACCGGCAACCTACGAGCAGTACTTC
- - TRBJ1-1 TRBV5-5 CASSAHRPRDTEAFF TGTGCCAGCAGCGCACACAGGCCGCGGGACACTGAAGCTTTCTTT
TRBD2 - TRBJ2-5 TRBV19 CASSIDRAGGQETQYF TGTGCCAGTAGTATAGATCGAGCGGGGGGGCAGGAGACCCAGTACTTC
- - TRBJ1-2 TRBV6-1 CASRESRSYPNYGYTF TGTGCCAGCAGGGAAAGCAGGTCTTATCCTAACTATGGCTACACCTTC
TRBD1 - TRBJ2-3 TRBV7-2 CASSRTGQGDTQYF TGTGCCAGCAGCCGGACAGGGCAGGGAGATACGCAGTATTTT
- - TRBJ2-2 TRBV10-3 CAITENTGELFF TGTGCCATCACGGAGAACACCGGGGAGCTGTTTTTT
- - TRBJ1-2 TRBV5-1 CASSLLPEEYGYTF TGCGCCAGCAGCTTGTTGCCGGAGGAGTATGGCTACACCTTC
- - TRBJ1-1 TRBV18 CASSPGRNSAFF TGTGCCAGCTCACCGGGACGTAACTCAGCTTTCTTT
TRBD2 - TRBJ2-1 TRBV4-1 CASSQLAGPQFF TGCGCCAGCAGCCAACTAGCGGGACCCCAGTTCTTC
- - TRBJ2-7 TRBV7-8 CASSLAGRVGLYEQYF TGTGCCAGCAGCTTAGCTGGCAGGGTGGGCTTGTACGAGCAGTACTTC
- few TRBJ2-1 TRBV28 CASSSSRQGSYNEQFF TGTGCCAGCAGTTCCTCGAGGCAGGGCTCCTACAATGAGCAGTTCTTC
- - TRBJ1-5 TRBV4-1 CASSQERMDQPQHF TGCGCCAGCAGCCAAGAACGGATGGACCAGCCCCAGCATTTT
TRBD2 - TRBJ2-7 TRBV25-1 CASGTSGRYEQYF TGTGCCAGCGGAACTAGCGGGAGATACGAGCAGTACTTC
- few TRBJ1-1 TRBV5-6 CASSQLDRPNTEAFF TGTGCCAGCAGCCAGCTAGACAGGCCGAACACTGAAGCTTTCTTT
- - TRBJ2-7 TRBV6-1 CASSRGGRAYEQYF TGTGCCAGCAGCAGGGGCGGAAGAGCCTACGAGCAGTACTTC
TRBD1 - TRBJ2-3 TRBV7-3 CASSSRTGGADTQYF TGTGCCAGCAGCTCGCGGACAGGGGGTGCAGATACGCAGTATTTT
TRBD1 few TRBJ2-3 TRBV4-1 CASSQGGRGHRTQYF TGCGCCAGCAGCCAAGGAGGCAGGGGGCACCGTACGCAGTATTTT
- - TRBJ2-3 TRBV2 CAPRVSDTQYF TGTGCCCCCCGGGTGTCCGATACGCAGTATTTT
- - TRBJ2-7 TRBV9 CASSVDQGMSYEQYF TGTGCCAGCAGCGTAGATCAGGGGATGTCCTACGAGCAGTACTTC
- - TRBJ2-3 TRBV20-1 CSARRSDTQYF TGCAGTGCTAGGCGGTCAGATACGCAGTATTTT
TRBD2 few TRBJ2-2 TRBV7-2 CASSLVGGAAGELFF TGTGCCAGCAGCTTAGTGGGAGGGGCGGCTGGGGAGCTGTTTTTT
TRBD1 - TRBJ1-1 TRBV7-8 CASSSQGRLNTEAFF TGTGCCAGCAGCTCACAGGGGAGACTGAACACTGAAGCTTTCTTT
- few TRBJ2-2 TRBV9 CASSVSGGLGTGELFF TGTGCCAGCAGCGTCTCCGGGGGTTTGGGCACCGGGGAGCTGTTTTTT